This T cell receptor beta chain was identified during a study of neurological immune-mediated disorders. At least ten counts were recorded for this clonotype. Its matching antigen is unknown. The authors obtained over 180 million TCR-beta sequences from 15-18 subjects per sequencing run. TCRdb re-derived calls from the 5' RACE reads in MiXCR, one entry per CDR3 protein. Seen here are approximately 32,000 distinct CDR3 sequences, around 6.8% observed once, and the top ten hold around 4.5%. Germline values: CDR1 SGHRS, CDR2 YFSETQ. CDR3 length: 16 residues. V lost 4 bases and J lost 0, with 13 bases in between. Overall study findings and caveats: The expanded clones of different subjects shared no CDR3 amino acid sequences (suggesting private repertoires in all groups).

Sequenced: PBMCs. The sequence was collected from a woman aged 40 to 50 in good health. V usage is TRBV5-1 and J usage is TRBJ2-2, with D unclear. The CDR3 coding sequence is TGCGCCAGCAGCGTAAACAGCATATCGAACACCGGGGAGCTGTTTTTT. Its protein is CASSVNSISNTGELFF.